This T cell receptor beta chain comes out of a study of blood T cells in healthy people across ages. Study details: For every two T cells, template switching captured about one barcoded beta molecule. Study-wide findings and caveats: Diversity figures based on one million T cells were deemed too low.

The trim removed 5 bases at V and 4 bases at J, leaving 14 bases unmatched. The CDR3 is made up of 18 amino acids. CDR1 is MDHEN and CDR2 is SYDVKM in the germline V gene. A J-beta primer mix and a sample-barcoded 5' primer were used in a second PCR of roughly 7 to 12 cycles. Via MiXCR, TCRdb re-called the 5' RACE reads, giving one row per CDR3 protein. The data hold about 650,000 distinct CDR3 sequences, with approximately 52% observed a single time. For this clonotype: Antigen unknown.

The rearrangement links TRBV28 to TRBJ2-5; 12 positions match TRBD2. The receptor was isolated from a woman of 80 years or more in good health. Sequencing input: blood. The CDR3 bases are TGTGCCAGCAGTCTTTACTCACTAGCGGGAGGTGGGAGAGAGACCCAGTACTTC. This translates into CASSLYSLAGGGRETQYF.